These T cell receptor beta chains were read from a single sample in a study of cytomegalovirus exposure and HLA in healthy donors. The protocol was immunoSEQ multiplex PCR, while the TCRdb copy is restricted to in-frame clones and leaves out a portion. The sample consists of about 120,000 clones, about 79% of them appearing once. Material: PBMCs. These receptors came from a woman in her 50s in good health and CMV-seronegative. CDR3s include the opening cysteine and the closing phenylalanine or tryptophan. D genes are given only for firm matches. Clone size is stated in some rows and not others, as once, few, many or a class when expanded.

j_call: TRBJ2-7; cdr3_length: 14; clone_size: NA; v_call: TRBV19; d_call: TRBD2; cdr3_nt: TGTGCCAGTAGTATCGGATTAGCGGGGGCCGAGCAGTACTTC; cdr3_aa: CASSIGLAGAEQYF
j_call: TRBJ1-5; cdr3_length: 16; clone_size: few; v_call: TRBV7-2; d_call: TRBD1; cdr3_nt: TGTGCCAGCAGCAATAACAGGGGCGGTGGCAATCAGCCCCAGCATTTT; cdr3_aa: CASSNNRGGGNQPQHF
j_call: TRBJ2-5; cdr3_length: 16; clone_size: NA; v_call: TRBV7-3; d_call: TRBD2; cdr3_nt: TGTGCCAGCAGCCCCCTGGGTAGCGGGAGGGTAGAGACCCAGTACTTC; cdr3_aa: CASSPLGSGRVETQYF
j_call: TRBJ1-5; cdr3_length: 14; clone_size: NA; v_call: TRBV10-3; d_call: NA; cdr3_nt: TGTGCCATCAGTGACGACAGAATCAATCAGCCCCAGCATTTT; cdr3_aa: CAISDDRINQPQHF
j_call: TRBJ2-1; cdr3_length: 15; clone_size: once; v_call: TRBV4-1; d_call: NA; cdr3_nt: TGCGCCAGCAGCCAAGTAGGTGACTTCTACAATGAGCAGTTCTTC; cdr3_aa: CASSQVGDFYNEQFF
j_call: TRBJ1-1; cdr3_length: 15; clone_size: NA; v_call: TRBV6-6; d_call: TRBD1; cdr3_nt: TGTGCCAGCAGTCTTCGACAGGGTTATGTTACTGAAGCTTTCTTT; cdr3_aa: CASSLRQGYVTEAFF
j_call: TRBJ1-3; cdr3_length: 15; clone_size: NA; v_call: TRBV7-2; d_call: NA; cdr3_nt: TGTGCCAGCAGCCCGATCATAGCCTCTGGAAACACCATATATTTT; cdr3_aa: CASSPIIASGNTIYF
j_call: TRBJ1-1; cdr3_length: 15; clone_size: NA; v_call: TRBV9; d_call: NA; cdr3_nt: TGTGCCAGCAGCGTCCGTCTCACAGGACGTACTGAAGCTTTCTTT; cdr3_aa: CASSVRLTGRTEAFF
j_call: TRBJ1-4; cdr3_length: 16; clone_size: NA; v_call: TRBV7-9; d_call: NA; cdr3_nt: TGTGCCAGCAGCTACCTGGGGCAGGCCCCCGTTGAAAAACTGTTTTTT; cdr3_aa: CASSYLGQAPVEKLFF
j_call: TRBJ2-3; cdr3_length: 12; clone_size: NA; v_call: TRBV5-5; d_call: NA; cdr3_nt: TGTGCCAGCAGCTTAAGCGGAGATACGCAGTATTTT; cdr3_aa: CASSLSGDTQYF
j_call: TRBJ1-1; cdr3_length: 13; clone_size: few; v_call: TRBV6-1; d_call: NA; cdr3_nt: TGTGCCAGCAGTGAAGATAGGAACACTGAAGCTTTCTTT; cdr3_aa: CASSEDRNTEAFF
j_call: TRBJ2-7; cdr3_length: 15; clone_size: NA; v_call: TRBV5-1; d_call: NA; cdr3_nt: TGCGCCAGCAGCAGAAACAGGGAACCCTCCTACGAGCAGTACTTC; cdr3_aa: CASSRNREPSYEQYF
j_call: TRBJ2-4; cdr3_length: 16; clone_size: NA; v_call: TRBV4-1; d_call: NA; cdr3_nt: TGCGCCAGCAGCCAAGATCGGGGGGCAGTCAAAAACATTCAGTACTTC; cdr3_aa: CASSQDRGAVKNIQYF
j_call: TRBJ2-1; cdr3_length: 15; clone_size: NA; v_call: TRBV5-4; d_call: NA; cdr3_nt: TGTGCCAGCAGCTTGGAGGCAGGGTCCTACAATGAGCAGTTCTTC; cdr3_aa: CASSLEAGSYNEQFF
j_call: TRBJ2-7; cdr3_length: 12; clone_size: NA; v_call: TRBV28; d_call: NA; cdr3_nt: TGTGCCAGCAGTTTAGTAGACTACGAGCAGTACTTC; cdr3_aa: CASSLVDYEQYF
j_call: TRBJ2-1; cdr3_length: 18; clone_size: few; v_call: TRBV5-1; d_call: TRBD2; cdr3_nt: TGCGCCAGCAGCTTGATGGCTGAGCCTAGCGGGAGTTTCAATGAGCAGTTCTTC; cdr3_aa: CASSLMAEPSGSFNEQFF
j_call: TRBJ1-6; cdr3_length: 13; clone_size: few; v_call: TRBV6-6; d_call: NA; cdr3_nt: TGTGCCAGCAGCCGCCGGGAGGGCGGACCCCTCCACTTT; cdr3_aa: CASSRREGGPLHF
j_call: TRBJ2-2; cdr3_length: 13; clone_size: NA; v_call: TRBV19; d_call: NA; cdr3_nt: TGTGCCAGTACGGTGGTGATTTCCGGGGAGCTGTTTTTT; cdr3_aa: CASTVVISGELFF
j_call: TRBJ2-1; cdr3_length: 16; clone_size: NA; v_call: TRBV5-8; d_call: TRBD2; cdr3_nt: TGTGCCAGCAGTACTAGCGGGAGAGGGCGTGACAATGAGCAGTTCTTC; cdr3_aa: CASSTSGRGRDNEQFF
j_call: TRBJ2-1; cdr3_length: 13; clone_size: NA; v_call: TRBV27; d_call: TRBD2; cdr3_nt: TGTGCCAGCCACACTAGCGGTTACAATGAGCAGTTCTTC; cdr3_aa: CASHTSGYNEQFF
j_call: TRBJ2-2; cdr3_length: 17; clone_size: NA; v_call: TRBV7-9; d_call: NA; cdr3_nt: TGTGCCAGCAGCTTGTCGGTGGGAGGAACAAATCCCGGGGAGCTGTTTTTT; cdr3_aa: CASSLSVGGTNPGELFF
j_call: TRBJ2-7; cdr3_length: 13; clone_size: few; v_call: TRBV4-2; d_call: NA; cdr3_nt: TGTGCCAGCGGAGGGGTTGGAGACTACGAGCAGTACTTC; cdr3_aa: CASGGVGDYEQYF
j_call: TRBJ1-4; cdr3_length: 15; clone_size: NA; v_call: TRBV7-9; d_call: TRBD1; cdr3_nt: TGTGCCAGCAGCTTGCCGGGACAGTCTAATGAAAAACTGTTTTTT; cdr3_aa: CASSLPGQSNEKLFF
j_call: TRBJ2-7; cdr3_length: 16; clone_size: NA; v_call: TRBV28; d_call: TRBD1; cdr3_nt: TGTGCCAGCAGTTGGGCCCCCGGGACAGGGAACTACGAGCAGTACTTC; cdr3_aa: CASSWAPGTGNYEQYF